Each of the 17 T cell receptor beta chains below was sequenced from the same sample in a study of shared clonotypes between healthy human individuals. Generated by immunoSEQ multiplex PCR, the TCRdb table keeps only in-frame clones and is missing some. This sample carries over a million clones, roughly 97% of them seen once, and the ten largest clones take 1.2%. Sequencing was done on a sample of naive CD4+ T cells sorted from blood. The subset is: CD45RA+ positively selected. These receptors all stem from a man younger than 40 in good health.

CDR3 in DNA: TGTGCCAGCAGCTTAGTTTTCCAGGGGGCTTCCGGGGAGCTGTTTTTT. It codes for CASSLVFQGASGELFF. V gene TRBV7-6 combines with J gene TRBJ2-2; 8 bases align to TRBD1. CDR3 size: 16 residues. Looked up from germline, CDR1 is SGHVS and CDR2 is FNYEAQ. V lost 1 base and J lost 6; bases outside the gene matches: 7.

The chain couples TRBV15 to TRBJ2-7; a weak D match, TRBD2 (6 bases). CDR1 is LNHNV and CDR2 is YYDKDF in the germline V gene (reference sequence). The V end was cut by 0 bases, the J end by 4 bases, with 13 bases between. The length of the CDR3 is 15 residues. The CDR3 bases are TGTGCCACCAGCAGAGATTTAAGGCGGGGATACGAGCAGTACTTC. It is translated as CATSRDLRRGYEQYF.

The chain is built from TRBV11-2 and TRBJ2-7, with 8 bases matching TRBD2. Germline V lookup: CDR1 SGHAT, CDR2 FQNNGV. The CDR3 is 15 amino acids. V lost 2 bases, J lost 0 bases, and 3 bases stayed unmatched. CDR3 nucleotides: TGTGCCAGCAGCTTAAGTAGCGGGGCCTCCTACGAGCAGTACTTC. Its protein is CASSLSSGASYEQYF.

The chain has TRBV10-3 and TRBJ2-5; TRBD1 matches 7 bases. This CDR3 has 15 residues. Germline CDR1 and CDR2: ENHRY and SYGVKD. V lost 7 bases to trimming and J lost 4 bases; unmatched junction nucleotides: 12. CDR3: CAITRTRDSAETQYF. The CDR3 DNA reads TGTGCCATCACGCGAACCCGGGACAGTGCAGAGACCCAGTACTTC.

A note on this clone: Different DNA sequences within this sample yield the same CDR3. The V and J genes are TRBV18 and TRBJ2-7; 7 bases map to TRBD2. Unmatched junction bases numbered 5, after V lost 3 bases and J lost 0 bases. This CDR3 contains 15 residues. CDR1 and CDR2 (germline): KGHSH, LQKENI. This CDR3 is CASSPKAGSSYEQYF. The CDR3 DNA reads as TGTGCCAGCTCACCGAAAGCGGGGAGCTCCTACGAGCAGTACTTC.

The V and J genes are TRBV29-1 and TRBJ2-1, with no clear D. The V and J ends lost 0 bases and 4 bases respectively, with 4 bases between them. This CDR3 has 12 amino acids. Germline V gives CDR1 SQVTM, CDR2 ANQGSEA. In DNA, the CDR3 is TGCAGCGTTGAAGAGGCGTACAATGAGCAGTTCTTC. It is translated as CSVEEAYNEQFF.

A word on this clone: Other DNA sequences from this sample encode an identical CDR3 as well. The rearrangement joins TRBV5-6 to TRBJ2-7, with D possibly matching TRBD2 (6 bases). V was shortened by 2 bases and J by 3 bases, with 12 bases between the two germline ends. In germline, CDR1 is SGHDT, CDR2 YYEEEE. The CDR3 spans 14 residues. CDR3 amino acids: CASSLSGSSYEQYF. CDR3 coding DNA: TGTGCCAGCAGCTTATCCGGGAGCAGCTACGAGCAGTACTTC.

The chain carries TRBV28 and TRBJ1-1, with 8 nucleotides matching TRBD1. The CDR3 has 17 residues. CDR1 MDHEN and CDR2 SYDVKM come from the germline V gene. Trimming removed 6 bases from V and 5 bases from J; junction bases left unmatched: 17. The CDR3 spells CASRLYGTGTQETEAFF. The CDR3 bases are TGTGCCAGCAGACTGTACGGGACAGGAACCCAAGAGACTGAAGCTTTCTTT.

The CDR3 nucleotides are TGTGCCAGCAGTCCAGCGGACGGGCTTAGAGGGAACGAGCAGTACTTC. The encoded protein is CASSPADGLRGNEQYF. This sequence joins TRBV6-6 and TRBJ2-7; TRBD2 might be the D (5 bases). Trimming removed 5 bases at V and 5 bases at J, with 22 bases between. The CDR3 runs 16 residues. Germline V lookup: CDR1 MNHNY, CDR2 SVGAGI (reference sequence).

The chain combines TRBV5-6 with TRBJ2-1; D call uncertain. Trimming removed 0 bases at V and 0 bases at J, with 4 bases between. Germline CDR1 and CDR2: SGHDT and YYEEEE. This CDR3 has 14 amino acids. The CDR3 region is CASSLGFSYNEQFF. The CDR3 DNA reads as TGTGCCAGCAGCTTGGGGTTCTCCTACAATGAGCAGTTCTTC.

The rearrangement joins TRBV7-2 to TRBJ2-3; 9 bases line up with TRBD1. After removal of 1 base from V and 3 bases from J, the junction contained 2 bases not matched to a gene. Looked up from germline, CDR1 is SGHTA and CDR2 is FQGNSA. This CDR3 has 15 amino acids. CDR3: CASSLVGTGTDTQYF. The DNA of the CDR3 is TGTGCCAGCAGCTTAGTGGGGACAGGGACAGATACGCAGTATTTT.

This chain joins TRBV27 and TRBJ2-1; the match to TRBD2 covers 13 bases. Germline CDR1 is MNHEY and CDR2 is SMNVEV (reference sequence). The CDR3 is 15 amino acids. V was pared by 6 bases and J by 8 bases, with 7 bases of the junction left unmatched. The CDR3 region is CASRRTSGSLYEQFF. The CDR3 nucleotides read TGTGCCAGCAGGAGGACTAGCGGGAGTTTATATGAGCAGTTCTTC.

V is TRBV30 and J is TRBJ1-1; D not certain. CDR3 length equals 14 residues. V was trimmed by 2 bases and J by 0 bases, leaving 10 bases between them. CDR1 is GTSNPN and CDR2 is SVGIG in the germline V gene (reference sequence). CDR3 nucleotide sequence: TGTGCCTGGAGTCCCCGAAGCATGAACACTGAAGCTTTCTTT. Protein: CAWSPRSMNTEAFF.

This clone was recorded once. The V gene is TRBV10-3, the J gene TRBJ2-7; 11 bases map to TRBD2. CDR1 and CDR2 (germline): ENHRY, SYGVKD. This CDR3 has 13 residues. The trim removed 11 bases at V and 3 bases at J, leaving 6 bases unmatched. CDR3 sequence (DNA): TGTGCCTCCGCGACTAGCGGGAACTACGAGCAGTACTTC. Its translation is CASATSGNYEQYF.

The rearrangement joins TRBV6-6 to TRBJ2-3; D not resolved. The V gene lost 2 bases and the J gene lost 0 bases, with 6 bases spanning the gap. Germline CDR1 reads MNHNY; CDR2 reads SVGAGI (reference sequence). This CDR3 region has 14 residues. CDR3 sequence: CASSYNPSTDTQYF. CDR3 DNA: TGTGCCAGCAGTTACAATCCTAGCACAGATACGCAGTATTTT.

CDR3 nucleotides: TGTGCCAGCAGCTACTCAGGCGCGCAACAGACCCAGTACTTC. Translation gives CASSYSGAQQTQYF. The chain links TRBV7-6 to TRBJ2-5, with D hard to call. The germline CDR1 and CDR2 sequences are SGHVS and FNYEAQ. This CDR3 region has 14 residues. V was cut by 4 bases and J by 6 bases, with 15 bases left in between.

The gene calls are TRBV30 and TRBJ1-3; TRBD1 matches 8 bases. This CDR3 is 14 amino acids long. Trimming at V came to 5 bases and at J to 6 bases, leaving 9 bases not matched to a gene. The germline V gene encodes CDR1 GTSNPN and CDR2 SVGIG (reference sequence). CDR3 protein: CAWDPGQVANTIYF. CDR3 DNA: TGTGCCTGGGACCCGGGACAGGTTGCAAACACCATATATTTT.